This record looks at one T cell receptor beta chain sequence and its context. The antigen remains unidentified. It was from PBMCs that CD4+ and CD8+ T cells were sorted. This record belongs to a study of CD8+ T cells in alopecia areata. Study-level points and caveats: Researchers reported that TCR sharing among patients proved less clear than in mice, possibly HLA-linked. More clonal than normal scalp was lesional scalp, particularly alopecia totalis/universalis.

RNA extraction and reverse transcription yielded cDNA as sequencing template. Produced via immunoSEQ multiplex PCR; TCRdb's table is partial and in-frame only. The sample records 150,000 or so clones, approximately 60% being singletons. CDR1 is GTSNPN and CDR2 is SVGIG in the germline V gene (reference sequence). With 3 bases clipped from V and 7 bases from J, the junction kept 2 bases outside the gene matches. This CDR3 is 13 amino acids long. The specimen sequenced was CD4+ T cells sorted from blood. The source is a human donor in good health. The genes are TRBV30 and TRBJ1-6; 8 nucleotides align to TRBD1. This CDR3 is CAWRTGANSPLHF. In nucleotides, the CDR3 is TGTGCCTGGAGGACAGGGGCAAATTCACCCCTCCACTTT.